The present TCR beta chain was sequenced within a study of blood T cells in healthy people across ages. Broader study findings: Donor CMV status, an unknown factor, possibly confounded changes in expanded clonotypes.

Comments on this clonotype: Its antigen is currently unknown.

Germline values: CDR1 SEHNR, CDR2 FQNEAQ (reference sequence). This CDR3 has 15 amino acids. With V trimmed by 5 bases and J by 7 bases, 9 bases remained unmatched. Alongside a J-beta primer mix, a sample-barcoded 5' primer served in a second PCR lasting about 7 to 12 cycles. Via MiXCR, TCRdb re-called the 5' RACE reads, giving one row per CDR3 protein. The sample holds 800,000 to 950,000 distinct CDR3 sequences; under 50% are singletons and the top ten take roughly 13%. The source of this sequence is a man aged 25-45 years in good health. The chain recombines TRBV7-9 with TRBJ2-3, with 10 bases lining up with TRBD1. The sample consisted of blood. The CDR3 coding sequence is TGTGCCAGCAGCGCCGAAGGGGACAGGGGTAATACGCAGTATTTT. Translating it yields CASSAEGDRGNTQYF. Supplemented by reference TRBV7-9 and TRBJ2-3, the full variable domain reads DTGVSQNPRHKITKRGQNVTFRCDPISEHNRLYWYRQTLGQGPEFLTYFQNEAQLEKSRLLSDRFSAERPKGSFSTLEIQRTEQGDSAMYLCASSAEGDRGNTQYFGPGTRLTVL.